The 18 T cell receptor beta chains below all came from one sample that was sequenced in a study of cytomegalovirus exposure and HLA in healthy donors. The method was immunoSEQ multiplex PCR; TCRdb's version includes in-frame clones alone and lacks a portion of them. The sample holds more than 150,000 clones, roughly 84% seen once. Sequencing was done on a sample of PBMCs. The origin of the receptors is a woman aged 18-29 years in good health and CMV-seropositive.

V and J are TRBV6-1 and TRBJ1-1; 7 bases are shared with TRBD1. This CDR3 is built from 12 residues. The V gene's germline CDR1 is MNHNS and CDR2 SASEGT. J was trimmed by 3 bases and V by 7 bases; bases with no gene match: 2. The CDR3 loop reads CASNQGDTEAFF. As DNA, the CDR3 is TGTGCCAGCAATCAGGGGGACACTGAAGCTTTCTTT.

CDR3 loop: CASSFQPGHMNTEAFF. DNA for the CDR3: TGTGCCAGCAGCTTTCAACCGGGACACATGAACACTGAAGCTTTCTTT. J is TRBJ1-1 and V is TRBV5-5; perhaps TRBD1 as D (6 bases). The CDR3 extends over 16 amino acids. CDR1 and CDR2 from the germline V gene are SGHKS and YYEKEE (reference sequence). V gave up 2 bases and J gave up 0 bases, with 14 bases separating them.

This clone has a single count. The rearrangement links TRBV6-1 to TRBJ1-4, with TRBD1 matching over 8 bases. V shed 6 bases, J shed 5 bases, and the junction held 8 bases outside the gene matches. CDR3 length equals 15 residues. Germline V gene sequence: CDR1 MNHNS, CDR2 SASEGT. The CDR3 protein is CASRRDRWGNEKLFF. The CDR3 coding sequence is TGTGCCAGCAGACGGGACAGGTGGGGAAATGAAAAACTGTTTTTT.

CDR3 amino acids: CASSDSQGADTQYF. For the CDR3, the DNA is TGTGCCAGCAGTGACTCGCAGGGGGCGGATACGCAGTATTTT. This sequence joins TRBV6-4 and TRBJ2-3; the match to TRBD1 covers 8 bases. The trim removed 0 bases at V and 6 bases at J, leaving 2 bases unmatched. CDR3 size: 14 residues. The germline CDR1 and CDR2 sequences are MRHNA and SNTAGT.

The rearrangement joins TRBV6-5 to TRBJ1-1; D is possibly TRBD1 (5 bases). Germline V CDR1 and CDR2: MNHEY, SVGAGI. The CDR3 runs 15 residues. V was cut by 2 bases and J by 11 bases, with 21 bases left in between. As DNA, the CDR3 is TGTGCCAGCAGTTACGGGAGGGGATTTCGCGTTCGGGCTTTCTTT. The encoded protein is CASSYGRGFRVRAFF.

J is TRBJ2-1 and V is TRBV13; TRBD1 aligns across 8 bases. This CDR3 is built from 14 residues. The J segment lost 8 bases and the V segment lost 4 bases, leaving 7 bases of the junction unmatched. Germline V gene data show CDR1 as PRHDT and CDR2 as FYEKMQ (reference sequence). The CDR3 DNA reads TGTGCCAGCAGCTCCCACCCCAGGGGGCATGAGCAGTTCTTC. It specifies CASSSHPRGHEQFF.

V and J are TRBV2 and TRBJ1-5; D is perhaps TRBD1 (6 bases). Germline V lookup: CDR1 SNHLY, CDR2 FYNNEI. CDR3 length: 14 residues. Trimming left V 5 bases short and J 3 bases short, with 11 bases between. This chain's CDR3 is CASSSDSFNQPQHF. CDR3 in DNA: TGTGCCAGCAGTTCGGACAGCTTCAATCAGCCCCAGCATTTT.

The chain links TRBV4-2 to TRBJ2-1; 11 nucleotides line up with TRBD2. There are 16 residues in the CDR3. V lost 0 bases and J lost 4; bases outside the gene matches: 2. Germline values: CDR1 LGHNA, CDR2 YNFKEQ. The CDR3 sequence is CASSQDTSGGYNEQFF. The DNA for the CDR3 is TGTGCCAGCAGCCAAGATACTAGCGGGGGTTACAATGAGCAGTTCTTC.

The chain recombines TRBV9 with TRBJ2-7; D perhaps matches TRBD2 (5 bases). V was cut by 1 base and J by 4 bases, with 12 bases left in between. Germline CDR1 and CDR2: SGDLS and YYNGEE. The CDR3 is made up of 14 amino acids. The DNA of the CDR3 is TGTGCCAGCAGCGTAACGACGGGGAAATACGAGCAGTACTTC. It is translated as CASSVTTGKYEQYF.

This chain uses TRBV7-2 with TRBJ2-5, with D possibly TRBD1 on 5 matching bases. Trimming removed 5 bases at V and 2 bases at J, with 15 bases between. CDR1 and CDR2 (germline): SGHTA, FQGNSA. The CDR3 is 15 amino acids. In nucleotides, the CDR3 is TGTGCCAGCAGCGGACCTCTAGGGGCTCAAGAGACCCAGTACTTC. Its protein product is CASSGPLGAQETQYF.

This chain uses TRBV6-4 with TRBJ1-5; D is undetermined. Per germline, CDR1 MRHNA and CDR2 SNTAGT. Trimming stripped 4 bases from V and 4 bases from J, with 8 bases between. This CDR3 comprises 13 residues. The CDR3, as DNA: TGTGCCAGCAGTGTAACGGAGAATCAGCCCCAGCATTTT. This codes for CASSVTENQPQHF.

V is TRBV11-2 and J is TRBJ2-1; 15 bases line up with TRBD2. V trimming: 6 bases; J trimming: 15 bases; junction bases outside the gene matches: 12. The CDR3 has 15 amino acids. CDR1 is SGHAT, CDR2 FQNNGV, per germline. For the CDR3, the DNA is TGTGCCAGCAGTCGTGGACTAGCGGGGGGGCCAGAAAGGTTCTTC. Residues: CASSRGLAGGPERFF.

The CDR3, as DNA: TGTGCCAGCAGCCAGCGACTAGCGAGGACCTACGAGCAGTACTTC. Encoded protein: CASSQRLARTYEQYF. The chain combines TRBV27 with TRBJ2-7; 8 nucleotides align to TRBD2. V was clipped by 6 bases and J by 2 bases; unmatched bases: 9. The CDR3 has 15 amino acids. In germline, CDR1 is MNHEY, CDR2 SMNVEV (reference sequence).

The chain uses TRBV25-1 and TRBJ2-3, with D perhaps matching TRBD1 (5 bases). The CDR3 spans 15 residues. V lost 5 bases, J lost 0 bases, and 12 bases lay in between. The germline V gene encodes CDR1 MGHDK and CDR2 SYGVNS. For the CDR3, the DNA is TGTGCCAGCAGTTCCCTTAGGGGTAGCACAGATACGCAGTATTTT. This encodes CASSSLRGSTDTQYF.

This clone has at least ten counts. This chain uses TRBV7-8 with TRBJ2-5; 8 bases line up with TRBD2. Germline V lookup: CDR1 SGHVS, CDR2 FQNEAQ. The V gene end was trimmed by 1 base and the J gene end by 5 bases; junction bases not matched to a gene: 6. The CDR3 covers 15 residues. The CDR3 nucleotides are TGTGCCAGCAGCTTAGGAGGACTAGCAGGCGAGACCCAGTACTTC. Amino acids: CASSLGGLAGETQYF.

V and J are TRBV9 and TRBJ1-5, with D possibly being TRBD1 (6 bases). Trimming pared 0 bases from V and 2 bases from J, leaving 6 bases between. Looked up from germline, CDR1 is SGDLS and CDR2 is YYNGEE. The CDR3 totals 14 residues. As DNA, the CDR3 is TGTGCCAGCAGCGTAGCAGGGGGCAATCAGCCCCAGCATTTT. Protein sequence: CASSVAGGNQPQHF.

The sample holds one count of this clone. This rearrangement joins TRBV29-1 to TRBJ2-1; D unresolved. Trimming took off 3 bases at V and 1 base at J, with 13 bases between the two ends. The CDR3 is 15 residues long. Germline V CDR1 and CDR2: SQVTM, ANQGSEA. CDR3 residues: CSVEGRLASYNEQFF. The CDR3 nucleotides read TGCAGCGTTGAGGGCAGGCTGGCATCCTACAATGAGCAGTTCTTC.

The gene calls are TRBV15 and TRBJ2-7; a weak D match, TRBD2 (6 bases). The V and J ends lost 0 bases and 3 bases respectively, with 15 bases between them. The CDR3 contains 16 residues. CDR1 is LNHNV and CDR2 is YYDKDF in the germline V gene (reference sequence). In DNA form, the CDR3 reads TGTGCCACCAGCAGAGACGGGGGAATTGGCCTCTACGAGCAGTACTTC. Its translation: CATSRDGGIGLYEQYF.